In its sample, the clone carrying this TCR beta chain ranks as medium-sized. Around 500 ng RNA was reverse transcribed with alpha and beta constant-region primers. Using multiplexing indices, alpha and beta chain libraries were generated apart by chain-specific third strand synthesis. From the 5' RACE reads, TCRdb called clonotypes with MiXCR, one entry per CDR3 protein. The sample carries 8,000 to 10,000 distinct CDR3 sequences, 8% recorded once. Germline CDR1 and CDR2: SGHNT and YYREEE (reference sequence). V lost 5 bases to trimming and J lost 4 bases, with 12 bases between them. This CDR3 has 13 amino acids. The repertoire came from unfractionated whole blood and reflected all unsorted peripheral T cells. The data were obtained in a study of HIV-infected patients and healthy controls.

This chain uses TRBV5-4 with TRBJ1-1; no firm D call. This TCR came from an adult with HIV infection. The donor label of this sample is uncertain. Sequencing was performed on blood, taken before antiretroviral therapy. As DNA, the CDR3 is TGTGCCAGCAGGCTCATAGGATCCACTGAAGCTTTCTTT. This translates into CASRLIGSTEAFF. The variable domain in full, with the rest retrieved from reference TRBV5-4 and TRBJ1-1, is ETGVTQSPTHLIKTRGQQVTLRCSSQSGHNTVSWYQQALGQGPQFIFQYYREEENGRGNFPPRFSGLQFPNYSSELNVNALELDDSALYLCASRLIGSTEAFFGQGTRLTVV.